The 32 T cell receptor beta chains in this list originate from one sample, sequenced in a study of blood T cell repertoires in COVID-19. The assay was immunoSEQ multiplex PCR, and TCRdb's table has in-frame clones only and misses some. The data show about 48,000 clones, 70% to 90% seen once. Sequencing was done on a sample of peripheral blood. These receptors all stem from a woman aged 60-75 years with acute or convalescent COVID-19.

The CDR3 protein is CASSPRAGVGENIQYF. For the CDR3, the DNA is TGTGCCAGCAGCCCCAGGGCAGGGGTGGGTGAGAACATTCAGTACTTC. This rearrangement joins TRBV5-5 to TRBJ2-4, with D maybe TRBD1 (6 bases). CDR1 and CDR2 from the germline V gene are SGHKS and YYEKEE (reference sequence). The CDR3 is 16 residues long. Trimming took off 4 bases at V and 7 bases at J, with 21 bases between the two ends.

This chain uses TRBV10-2 with TRBJ1-6; 10 nucleotides agree with TRBD1. CDR1 is WSHSY and CDR2 is SAAADI in the germline V gene. V lost 3 bases and J lost 9; bases outside the gene matches: 2. This CDR3 region has 14 residues. In DNA form, the CDR3 reads TGCGCCAGCAGTGACCGGACAGGGGGTTCACCCCTCCACTTT. This translates into CASSDRTGGSPLHF.

The CDR3 here is CASSLGGGELLNTF. The CDR3 coding sequence is TGCGCCAGCAGCTTGGGAGGGGGCGAGCTTCTGAACACCTTC. This chain links TRBV5-1 with TRBJ1-2, with 7 bases matching TRBD1. The germline V gene encodes CDR1 SGHRS and CDR2 YFSETQ. The CDR3 runs 14 residues. V was pared by 0 bases and J by 12 bases, with 11 bases of the junction left unmatched.

The rearrangement joins TRBV6-5 to TRBJ2-4; 7 bases are shared with TRBD1. The CDR3 has 15 amino acids. Trimming removed 6 bases from V and 0 bases from J; junction bases left unmatched: 5. Germline lookup yields CDR1 MNHEY and CDR2 SVGAGI. The CDR3 coding sequence is TGTGCCAGCAGGGGACAGCAACTAGCCAAAAACATTCAGTACTTC. As protein: CASRGQQLAKNIQYF.

The J gene is TRBJ2-3, the V gene TRBV6-5; TRBD2 might be the D (6 bases). The germline V gene has CDR1 MNHEY and CDR2 SVGAGI. Trimming took off 5 bases at V and 4 bases at J, with 10 bases between the two ends. The CDR3 has 13 residues. The CDR3 loop reads CASSRDLADTQYF. CDR3 DNA sequence: TGTGCCAGCAGTCGGGACTTGGCAGATACGCAGTATTTT.

CDR3 protein: CASSQVAGAPYNEQFF. The CDR3 nucleotides are TGTGCCAGCAGCCAGGTAGCGGGTGCCCCCTACAATGAGCAGTTCTTC. The chain uses TRBV14 and TRBJ2-1; 7 bases fit TRBD2. The germline V gene encodes CDR1 SGHDN and CDR2 FVKESK. This CDR3 is built from 16 residues. Losses at the gene ends were 3 bases for V and 2 bases for J; bases not matched to a gene: 7.

This clone has more than one count but fewer than ten. The V call is TRBV5-1, the J call TRBJ1-1, with D uncertain. The CDR3 is 14 residues long. The germline CDR1 and CDR2 sequences are SGHRS and YFSETQ. V lost 4 bases, J lost 5 bases, and 15 bases lay in between. The CDR3 spells CASSATLTQTEAFF. The CDR3 DNA reads TGCGCCAGCAGCGCAACCCTGACACAAACTGAAGCTTTCTTT.

This chain uses TRBV6-5 with TRBJ2-7; D possibly corresponds to TRBD2 (6 bases). V lost 7 bases and J lost 4, with 11 bases in between. CDR1 MNHEY and CDR2 SVGAGI come from the germline V gene. This CDR3 has 12 amino acids. The CDR3 region has the DNA TGTGCCAGCACCGTGGAGGGTTACGAGCAGTACTTC. It yields the protein CASTVEGYEQYF.

The rearrangement joins TRBV9 to TRBJ2-2; D unresolved. The CDR3 contains 16 residues. Germline V gives CDR1 SGDLS, CDR2 YYNGEE. V lost 0 bases to trimming and J lost 1 base, with 10 bases between them. CDR3 loop: CASSVAGVGNTGELFF. In DNA form, the CDR3 reads TGTGCCAGCAGCGTAGCAGGCGTGGGGAACACCGGGGAGCTGTTTTTT.

This clone was observed a single time. This chain uses TRBV11-3 with TRBJ2-1, with D possibly being TRBD2 (6 bases). This CDR3 comprises 12 residues. Germline assignment: CDR1 SGHNT and CDR2 YENEEA. The ends were cut back, 1 base at V and 10 bases at J, with 8 bases in the middle. The chain's CDR3 is CASSLAGVEQFF. In nucleotides, the CDR3 is TGTGCCAGCAGCTTAGCGGGGGTCGAGCAGTTCTTC.

V gene TRBV9 combines with J gene TRBJ1-3, with D possibly being TRBD1 (6 bases). Germline CDR1 reads SGDLS; CDR2 reads YYNGEE. The CDR3 is made up of 16 amino acids. Trimming took 0 bases from V and 1 from J, leaving 11 bases between them. The CDR3 region has the DNA TGTGCCAGCAGCGTAGGCCTTGACAGGTCTGGAAACACCATATATTTT. This sequence encodes CASSVGLDRSGNTIYF.

The V gene is TRBV4-1, the J gene TRBJ2-5; 7 bases fit TRBD2. CDR1 is MGHRA, CDR2 YSYEKL, per germline. This CDR3 spans 15 amino acids. V shed 1 base, J shed 4 bases, and the junction held 6 bases outside the gene matches. The CDR3 sequence: CASSQAWGGTETQYF. In nucleotides, the CDR3 is TGCGCCAGCAGCCAAGCGTGGGGGGGTACAGAGACCCAGTACTTC.

This chain connects TRBV7-9 to TRBJ2-5; D gene unclear. Looked up from germline, CDR1 is SEHNR and CDR2 is FQNEAQ (reference sequence). V lost 2 bases and J 6 bases, leaving 13 bases between the germline ends. The CDR3 is made up of 14 amino acids. DNA for the CDR3: TGTGCCAGCAGCTTACGGTCAATGGGCAAGACCCAGTACTTC. Translation: CASSLRSMGKTQYF.

The chain combines TRBV7-8 with TRBJ2-7; D ambiguous. V was clipped by 5 bases and J by 3 bases, with 8 bases between them. CDR1 SGHVS and CDR2 FQNEAQ come from the germline V gene. This CDR3 spans 12 amino acids. CDR3 bases: TGTGCCAGCAGCCCGTCGAGCTACGAGCAGTACTTC. This encodes CASSPSSYEQYF. Variable domain in full (rest from reference TRBV7-8 and TRBJ2-7): GAGVSQSPRYKVAKRGQDVALRCDPISGHVSLFWYQQALGQGPEFLTYFQNEAQLDKSGLPSDRFFAERPEGSVSTLKIQRTQQEDSAVYLCASSPSSYEQYFGPGTRLTVT.

This sequence joins TRBV9 and TRBJ1-6; perhaps TRBD1 as D (6 bases). The CDR3 runs to 13 residues. Looked up from germline, CDR1 is SGDLS and CDR2 is YYNGEE. Trimming pared 0 bases from V and 11 bases from J, leaving 9 bases between. The CDR3 reads CASSVDRETPLHF. CDR3 sequence (DNA): TGTGCCAGCAGCGTAGACAGGGAGACACCCCTCCACTTT.

V gene TRBV12-3 or TRBV12-4 combines with J gene TRBJ1-1; D ambiguous. V gave up 5 bases and J gave up 7 bases, with 14 bases separating them. This CDR3 spans 13 amino acids. The CDR3 nucleotides are TGTGCCAGCAGTGTATCAGGAAAAGGTGAAGCTTTCTTT. Translated, it gives CASSVSGKGEAFF.

The chain has TRBV30 and TRBJ2-1; 11 positions match TRBD2. Per germline, CDR1 GTSNPN and CDR2 SVGIG (reference sequence). The CDR3 runs 13 residues. Trimming removed 4 bases from V and 7 bases from J; junction bases left unmatched: 3. The CDR3 loop reads CAWKTSGRNEQFF. The CDR3 bases are TGTGCCTGGAAAACTAGCGGGAGAAATGAGCAGTTCTTC.

This chain joins TRBV25-1 and TRBJ2-1, with D perhaps TRBD2 (6 bases). V was trimmed by 8 bases and J by 0 bases, leaving 14 bases between them. The CDR3 spans 15 residues. Per germline, CDR1 MGHDK and CDR2 SYGVNS. The CDR3 protein is CASRRELSSYNEQFF. The CDR3 DNA reads TGTGCCAGCCGACGGGAGCTGAGCTCCTACAATGAGCAGTTCTTC.

This clone showed up just once. The chain links TRBV12-5 to TRBJ2-7, with 7 bases aligning to TRBD1. This CDR3 contains 14 residues. The J segment lost 4 bases and the V segment lost 4 bases, leaving 7 bases of the junction unmatched. Germline assignment: CDR1 LGHNT and CDR2 FRNRAP. The CDR3: CASGSADRIYEQYF. In DNA, the CDR3 is TGTGCTAGTGGTTCAGCGGACAGGATATACGAGCAGTACTTC.

V is TRBV18 and J is TRBJ1-2; 9 nucleotides match TRBD1. Germline trimming cut 2 bases from V and 2 bases from J; bases unmatched to any gene: 3. The germline V gene has CDR1 KGHSH and CDR2 LQKENI. The CDR3 contains 15 residues. CDR3 in amino acids: CASSPGQGSNYGYTF. The CDR3 bases are TGTGCCAGCTCACCAGGACAGGGGTCCAACTATGGCTACACCTTC. The full variable domain, its missing parts supplied by reference TRBV18 and TRBJ1-2, is NAGVMQNPRHLVRRRGQEARLRCSPMKGHSHVYWYRQLPEEGLKFMVYLQKENIIDESGMPKERFSAEFPKEGPSILRIQQVVRGDSAAYFCASSPGQGSNYGYTFGSGTRLTVV.

CDR3 coding DNA: TGCGCCAGCAGCTCAACATCAGGGTTTTCGGAGACCCAGTACTTC. Translated: CASSSTSGFSETQYF. The gene calls are TRBV5-1 and TRBJ2-5; TRBD1 is a possible D gene (5 bases). The ends were cut back, 3 bases at V and 5 bases at J, with 17 bases in the middle. CDR1 and CDR2 (germline): SGHRS, YFSETQ. The CDR3 length is 15 residues.

The chain has TRBV3-1 (or the pseudogene TRBV3-2) and TRBJ1-3, with D maybe TRBD1 (6 bases). The V end was cut by 3 bases, the J end by 2 bases, with 8 bases between. This CDR3 region has 14 residues. Germline V lookup: CDR1 LGHDT, CDR2 YNNKEL (reference sequence). The CDR3 loop reads CASSHRGTGNTIYF. For the CDR3, the DNA is TGTGCCAGCAGCCACAGGGGTACTGGAAACACCATATATTTT.

The V call is TRBV7-2, the J call TRBJ2-5; TRBD2 is a possible D gene (5 bases). Deletions cut 4 bases from V and 5 bases from J, with 5 bases between. Germline assignment: CDR1 SGHTA and CDR2 FQGNSA. This CDR3 contains 11 residues. The CDR3, as DNA: TGTGCCAGCAGCTCGGGGGAGACCCAGTACTTC. Translation: CASSSGETQYF.

This clone came up once. The chain is built from TRBV4-1 and TRBJ2-3; 12 positions agree with TRBD2. Trimming took 2 bases from V and 4 from J; bases not matched to a gene: 4. This CDR3 contains 16 residues. Germline V gene lookup returns CDR1 MGHRA and CDR2 YSYEKL. DNA of the CDR3: TGCGCCAGCAGCCAAATTGGACTAGCGGGATCAGATACGCAGTATTTT. Translation: CASSQIGLAGSDTQYF.

About this clone itself: Additional DNA sequences in this sample encode the identical CDR3. The chain recombines TRBV7-9 with TRBJ2-3, with 8 bases aligning to TRBD2. The J segment lost 0 bases and the V segment lost 2 bases, leaving 1 base of the junction unmatched. CDR3 length: 15 residues. Germline V gene lookup returns CDR1 SEHNR and CDR2 FQNEAQ (reference sequence). This chain's CDR3 is CASSLRGGSTDTQYF. The CDR3 nucleotides read TGTGCCAGCAGCTTACGCGGGGGGAGCACAGATACGCAGTATTTT.

The chain has TRBV5-1 and TRBJ2-2, with TRBD1 matching 8 bases. Germline V CDR1 and CDR2: SGHRS, YFSETQ. J gave up 3 bases and V 2 bases, and 6 bases lay outside the gene matches. The CDR3 runs to 16 residues. CDR3 coding DNA: TGCGCCAGCAGCTTTAGCAGGGGGCTAGACACCGGGGAGCTGTTTTTT. Protein: CASSFSRGLDTGELFF.

The genes are TRBV7-6 and TRBJ2-2, with 7 bases identical to TRBD1. Germline CDR1 SGHVS, CDR2 FNYEAQ. The CDR3 sequence is 15 residues long. V trimming: 4 bases; J trimming: 5 bases; junction bases outside the gene matches: 7. The CDR3 spells CASSSTTGNTGELFF. CDR3 DNA sequence: TGTGCCAGCAGCTCTACGACAGGGAATACCGGGGAGCTGTTTTTT.

In this sample, this clone turned up a few times. The gene calls are TRBV7-2 and TRBJ2-7, with 8 nucleotides matching TRBD2. The ends lost 2 bases at V and 2 bases at J; junction bases unmatched: 5. The CDR3 is 15 residues long. CDR1 is SGHTA and CDR2 is FQGNSA in the germline V gene. The CDR3 here is CASSLFAGGTYEQYF. The CDR3 DNA is TGTGCCAGCAGCTTATTTGCGGGAGGCACCTACGAGCAGTACTTC.

The chain has TRBV7-8 and TRBJ2-3; 10 nucleotides match TRBD2. The CDR3 is 14 residues long. V shed 3 bases and J 5 bases; nucleotides not matched to a gene: 2. Looked up from germline, CDR1 is SGHVS and CDR2 is FQNEAQ. The CDR3 DNA is TGTGCCAGCAGCTTCAGACTAGCGGGAGATACGCAGTATTTT. Translation: CASSFRLAGDTQYF.

The chain links TRBV9 to TRBJ2-6; TRBD2 matches at 13 bases. Germline assignment: CDR1 SGDLS and CDR2 YYNGEE. The CDR3 is made up of 19 amino acids. J was trimmed by 0 bases and V by 0 bases; bases with no gene match: 3. CDR3 sequence: CASSVGRTSGGSGANVLTF. The CDR3 DNA reads TGTGCCAGCAGCGTAGGAAGGACTAGCGGGGGCTCTGGGGCCAACGTCCTGACTTTC. Together with reference TRBV9 and TRBJ2-6, the CDR3 gives the full variable domain: DSGVTQTPKHLITATGQRVTLRCSPRSGDLSVYWYQQSLDQGLQFLIQYYNGEERAKGNILERFSAQQFPDLHSELNLSSLELGDSALYFCASSVGRTSGGSGANVLTFGAGSRLTVL.

The chain employs TRBV9 and TRBJ2-3, with 12 bases aligning to TRBD2. The CDR3 runs 15 residues. The V and J ends lost 1 base and 3 bases, in that order; junction bases with no gene match: 0. Germline V lookup: CDR1 SGDLS, CDR2 YYNGEE. CDR3 loop: CASSVLAGGTDTQYF. In DNA, the CDR3 is TGTGCCAGCAGCGTACTAGCGGGGGGGACAGATACGCAGTATTTT.

V usage is TRBV20-1 and J usage is TRBJ1-2; 9 bases align to TRBD1. V gave up 8 bases and J gave up 7 bases; unmatched junction bases: 5. Germline CDR1 is DFQATT and CDR2 is SNEGSKA (reference sequence). The CDR3 loop spans 11 amino acids. The CDR3, as DNA: TGCAGTCTGGACAGGGGTGTTGGCTACACCTTC. Translating gives CSLDRGVGYTF.